These 8 T cell receptor beta chains were sequenced from one sample in a study of blood T cell repertoires in COVID-19. Only in-frame clones appear in the TCRdb table, and some are missing; sequencing was by immunoSEQ multiplex PCR. The data contain approximately 300,000 clones, roughly 90% of them singletons. The source material was peripheral blood. These TCRs come from a woman in her thirties or forties with COVID-19, enrolled during active disease.

The chain's CDR3 is CASSLGTSGRRSYNEQFF. CDR3 sequence (DNA): TGCGCCAGCAGCTTAGGGACTAGCGGGAGGAGGTCCTACAATGAGCAGTTCTTC. The rearrangement uses TRBV5-1 and TRBJ2-1; 15 positions agree with TRBD2. The J segment lost 1 base and the V segment lost 2 bases, leaving 4 bases of the junction unmatched. This CDR3 has 18 amino acids. From germline, CDR1 is SGHRS and CDR2 YFSETQ.

J is TRBJ2-7 and V is TRBV14, with 8 bases lining up with TRBD1. This CDR3 is built from 14 residues. J gave up 0 bases and V 5 bases, and 3 bases lay outside the gene matches. Germline CDR1 SGHDN, CDR2 FVKESK. DNA of the CDR3: TGTGCCAGCAGCTATGGACAGGGCTCCTACGAGCAGTACTTC. This translates into CASSYGQGSYEQYF. The entire variable domain, with the rest obtained from reference TRBV14 and TRBJ2-7, is as follows: EAGVTQFPSHSVIEKGQTVTLRCDPISGHDNLYWYRRVMGKEIKFLLHFVKESKQDESGMPNNRFLAERTGGTYSTLKVQPAELEDSGVYFCASSYGQGSYEQYFGPGTRLTVT.

V usage is TRBV20-1 and J usage is TRBJ1-3; 11 bases are a match to TRBD1. The CDR3 is 19 residues long. Germline trimming cut 3 bases from V and 4 bases from J; bases unmatched to any gene: 17. Germline CDR1 is DFQATT and CDR2 is SNEGSKA (reference sequence). Here the CDR3 DNA reads TGCAGTGCTAGTGTATCCGGGACAGGGGGTTCGGTGAAAGGAAACACCATATATTTT. As protein: CSASVSGTGGSVKGNTIYF.

The chain has TRBV4-3 and TRBJ2-2; no firm D call. The CDR3 has 15 amino acids. The germline V gene encodes CDR1 LGHNA and CDR2 YSLEER. Between the trimmed V and J ends, which lost 1 base and 5 bases, there was a span of 11 bases. CDR3 protein: CASSQGVGKTGELFF. The CDR3 DNA reads as TGCGCCAGCAGCCAAGGAGTGGGCAAAACCGGGGAGCTGTTTTTT.

The gene calls are TRBV29-1 and TRBJ2-5; a weak D match, TRBD2 (6 bases). CDR1 SQVTM and CDR2 ANQGSEA come from the germline V gene. The CDR3 has 13 amino acids. V lost 2 bases to trimming and J lost 5 bases, with 12 bases between them. CDR3 coding DNA: TGCAGCGTTGAATTCGGGGGAGGTGAGACCCAGTACTTC. It encodes CSVEFGGGETQYF.

V gene TRBV30 combines with J gene TRBJ1-3, with TRBD1 identical over 7 bases. Germline loops: CDR1 GTSNPN, CDR2 SVGIG (reference sequence). The CDR3 length is 15 residues. The V and J ends lost 4 bases and 0 bases, in that order; junction bases with no gene match: 6. CDR3 coding DNA: TGTGCCTGGAAGACAGGGCTGTACTCTGGAAACACCATATATTTT. Its translation: CAWKTGLYSGNTIYF.

V is TRBV2 and J is TRBJ2-7, with 8 bases fitting TRBD2. This CDR3 spans 14 amino acids. Germline V gene data show CDR1 as SNHLY and CDR2 as FYNNEI. J was trimmed by 3 bases and V by 3 bases; bases with no gene match: 4. CDR3 residues: CASSDPGTSYEQYF. The CDR3 nucleotides are TGTGCCAGCAGTGATCCCGGGACTAGCTACGAGCAGTACTTC.

The rearrangement uses TRBV6-2 or TRBV6-3 and TRBJ2-2; D gene ambiguous. Germline CDR1 reads MNHEY; CDR2 reads SVGEGT. There are 15 residues in the CDR3. With 5 bases removed from V and 1 base from J, the gap between germline ends came to 11 bases. CDR3 bases: TGTGCCAGCAGTCCCATAGTCCGGAACACCGGGGAGCTGTTTTTT. This codes for CASSPIVRNTGELFF.